This T cell receptor beta chain was captured by sequencing in a study of blood T cell repertoires in COVID-19. Study processing details: Counts of nucleated cells, estimated from reference gene primer amplification, were obtained. Assay: immunoSEQ multiplex PCR; the TCRdb copy retains only in-frame clones and omits some. V, J and clone size are those of that table, while D and trimming were read from the DNA. In the table there are over 200,000 clones, 89% of which are singletons. Participant age was about 18 to 89 years, and participants resided in fewer than 30 US areas. Membership in each cohort depended on participant-reported clinical history. The TCR was taken from a woman in her twenties or thirties with acute COVID-19. The source material was PBMCs or T cells enriched from blood (not recorded which).

CDR3 nucleotides: TGTGCCAGTACCCCACCCGACAGGCATGGCTACACCTTC. It yields the protein CASTPPDRHGYTF. This sequence joins TRBV19 and TRBJ1-2, with TRBD1 as a possible D gene (6 bases). The CDR3 contains 13 residues. V lost 7 bases to trimming and J lost 6 bases, with 15 bases between them. The V gene's germline CDR1 is LNHDA and CDR2 SQIVND (reference sequence).